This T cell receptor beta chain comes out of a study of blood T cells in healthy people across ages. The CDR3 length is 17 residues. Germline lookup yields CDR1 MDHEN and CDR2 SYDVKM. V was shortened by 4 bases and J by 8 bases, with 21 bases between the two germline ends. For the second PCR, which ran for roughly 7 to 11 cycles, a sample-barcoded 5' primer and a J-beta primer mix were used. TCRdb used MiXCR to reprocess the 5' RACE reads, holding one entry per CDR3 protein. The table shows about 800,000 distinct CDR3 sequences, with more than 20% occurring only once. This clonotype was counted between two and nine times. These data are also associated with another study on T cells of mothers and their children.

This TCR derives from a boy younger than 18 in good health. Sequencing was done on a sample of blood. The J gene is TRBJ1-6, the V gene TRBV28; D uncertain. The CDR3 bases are TGTGCCAGCAGTTCCCTGACTATCCAGACCCTAGATTCACCCCTCCACTTT. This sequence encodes CASSSLTIQTLDSPLHF.